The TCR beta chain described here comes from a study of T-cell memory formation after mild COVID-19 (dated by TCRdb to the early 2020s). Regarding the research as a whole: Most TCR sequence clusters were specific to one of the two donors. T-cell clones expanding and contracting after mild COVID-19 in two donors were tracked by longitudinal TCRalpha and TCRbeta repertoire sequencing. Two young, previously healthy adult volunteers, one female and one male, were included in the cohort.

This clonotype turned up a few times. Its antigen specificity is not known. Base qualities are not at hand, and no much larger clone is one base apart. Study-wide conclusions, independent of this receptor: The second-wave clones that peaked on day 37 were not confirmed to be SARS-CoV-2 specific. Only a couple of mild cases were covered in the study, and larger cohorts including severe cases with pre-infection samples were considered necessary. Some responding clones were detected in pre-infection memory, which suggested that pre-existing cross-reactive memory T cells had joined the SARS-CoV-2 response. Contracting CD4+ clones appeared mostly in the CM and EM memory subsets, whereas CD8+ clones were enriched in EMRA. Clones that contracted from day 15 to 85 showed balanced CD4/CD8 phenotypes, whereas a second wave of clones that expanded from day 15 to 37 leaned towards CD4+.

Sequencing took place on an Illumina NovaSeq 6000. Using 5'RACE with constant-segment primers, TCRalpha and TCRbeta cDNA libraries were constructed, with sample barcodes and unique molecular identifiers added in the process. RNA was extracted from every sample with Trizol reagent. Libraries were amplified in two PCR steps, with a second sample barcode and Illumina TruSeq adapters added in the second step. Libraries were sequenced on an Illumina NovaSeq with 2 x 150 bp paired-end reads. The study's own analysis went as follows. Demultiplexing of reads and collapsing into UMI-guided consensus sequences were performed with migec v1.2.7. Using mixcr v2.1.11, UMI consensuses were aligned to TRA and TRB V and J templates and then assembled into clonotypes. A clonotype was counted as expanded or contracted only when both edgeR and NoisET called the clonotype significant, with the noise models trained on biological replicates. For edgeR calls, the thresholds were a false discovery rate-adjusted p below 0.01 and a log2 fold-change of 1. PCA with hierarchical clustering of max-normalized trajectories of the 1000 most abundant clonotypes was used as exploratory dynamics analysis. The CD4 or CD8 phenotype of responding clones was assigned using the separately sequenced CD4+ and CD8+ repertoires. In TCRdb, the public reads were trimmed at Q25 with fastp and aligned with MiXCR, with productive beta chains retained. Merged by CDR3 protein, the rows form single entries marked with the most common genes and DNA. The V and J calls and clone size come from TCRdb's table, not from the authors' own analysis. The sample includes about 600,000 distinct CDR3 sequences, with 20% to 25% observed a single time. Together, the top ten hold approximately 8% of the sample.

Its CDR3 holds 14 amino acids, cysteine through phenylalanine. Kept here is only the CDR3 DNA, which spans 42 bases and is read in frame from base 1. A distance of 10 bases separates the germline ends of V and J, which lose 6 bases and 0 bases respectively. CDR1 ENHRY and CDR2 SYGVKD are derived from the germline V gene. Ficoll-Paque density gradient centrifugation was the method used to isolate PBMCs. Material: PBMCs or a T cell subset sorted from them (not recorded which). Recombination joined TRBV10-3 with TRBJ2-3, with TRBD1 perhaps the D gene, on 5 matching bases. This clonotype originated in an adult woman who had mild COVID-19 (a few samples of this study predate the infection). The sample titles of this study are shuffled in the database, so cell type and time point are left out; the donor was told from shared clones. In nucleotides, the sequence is TGTGCCATCAGAGGGGTTACGAGCACAGATACGCAGTATTTT. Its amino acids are CAIRGVTSTDTQYF.